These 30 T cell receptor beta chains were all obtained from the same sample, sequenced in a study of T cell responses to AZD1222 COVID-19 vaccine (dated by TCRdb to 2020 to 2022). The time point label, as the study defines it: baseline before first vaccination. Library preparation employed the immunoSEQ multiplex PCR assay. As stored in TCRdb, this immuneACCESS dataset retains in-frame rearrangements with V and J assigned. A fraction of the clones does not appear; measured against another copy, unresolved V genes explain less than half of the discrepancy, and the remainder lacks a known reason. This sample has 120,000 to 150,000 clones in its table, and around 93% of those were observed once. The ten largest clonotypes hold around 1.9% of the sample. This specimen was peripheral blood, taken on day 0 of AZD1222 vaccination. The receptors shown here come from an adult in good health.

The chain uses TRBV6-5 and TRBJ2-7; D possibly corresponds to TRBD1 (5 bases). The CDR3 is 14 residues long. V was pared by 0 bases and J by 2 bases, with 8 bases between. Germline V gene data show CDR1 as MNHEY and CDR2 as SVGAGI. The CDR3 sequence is CASSYSGRPYEQYF. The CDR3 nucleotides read TGTGCCAGCAGTTACTCGGGGCGCCCCTACGAGCAGTACTTC.

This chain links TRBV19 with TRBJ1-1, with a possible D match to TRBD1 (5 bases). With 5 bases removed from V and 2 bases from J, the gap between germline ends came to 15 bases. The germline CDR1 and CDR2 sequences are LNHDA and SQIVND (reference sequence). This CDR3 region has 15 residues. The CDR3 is CASSPLTVINTEAFF. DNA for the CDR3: TGTGCCAGTAGTCCCTTGACAGTGATAAACACTGAAGCTTTCTTT. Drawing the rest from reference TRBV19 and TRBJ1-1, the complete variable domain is DGGITQSPKYLFRKEGQNVTLSCEQNLNHDAMYWYRQDPGQGLRLIYYSQIVNDFQKGDIAEGYSVSREKKESFPLTVTSAQKNPTAFYLCASSPLTVINTEAFFGQGTRLTVV.

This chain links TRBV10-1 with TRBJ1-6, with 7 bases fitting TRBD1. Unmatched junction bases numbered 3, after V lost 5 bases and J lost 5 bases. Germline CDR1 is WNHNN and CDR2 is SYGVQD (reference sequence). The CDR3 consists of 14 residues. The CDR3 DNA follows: TGCGCCAGCAGTCCAGGGGGGAATAATTCACCCCTCCACTTT. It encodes CASSPGGNNSPLHF.

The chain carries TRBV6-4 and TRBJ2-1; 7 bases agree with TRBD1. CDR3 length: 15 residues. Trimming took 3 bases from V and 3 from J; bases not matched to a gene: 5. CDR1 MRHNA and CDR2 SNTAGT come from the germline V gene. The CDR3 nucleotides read TGTGCCAGCAGTGAAGGGCAGGGGGTCTACAATGAGCAGTTCTTC. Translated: CASSEGQGVYNEQFF.

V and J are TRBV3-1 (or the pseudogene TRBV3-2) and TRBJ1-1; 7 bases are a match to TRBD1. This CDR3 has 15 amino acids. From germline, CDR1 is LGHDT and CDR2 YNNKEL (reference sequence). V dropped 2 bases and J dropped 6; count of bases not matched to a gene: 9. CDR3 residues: CASSQIGTAEPEAFF. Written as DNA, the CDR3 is TGTGCCAGCAGCCAAATTGGGACAGCCGAGCCTGAAGCTTTCTTT.

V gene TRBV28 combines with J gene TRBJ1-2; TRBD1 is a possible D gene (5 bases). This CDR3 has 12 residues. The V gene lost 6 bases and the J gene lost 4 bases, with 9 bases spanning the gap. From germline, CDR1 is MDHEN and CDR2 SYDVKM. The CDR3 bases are TGTGCCAGCAGGGGGCAGCTCTATGGCTACACCTTC. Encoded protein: CASRGQLYGYTF.

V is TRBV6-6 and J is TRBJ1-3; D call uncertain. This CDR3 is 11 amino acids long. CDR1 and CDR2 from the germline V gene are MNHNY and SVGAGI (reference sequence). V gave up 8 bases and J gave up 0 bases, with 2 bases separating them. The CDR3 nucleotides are TGTGCCAGCCGCTCTGGAAACACCATATATTTT. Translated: CASRSGNTIYF.

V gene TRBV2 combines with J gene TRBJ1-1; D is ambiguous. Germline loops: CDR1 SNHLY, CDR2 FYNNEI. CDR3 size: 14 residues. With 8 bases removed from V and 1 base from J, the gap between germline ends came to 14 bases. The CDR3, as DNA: TGTGCCAGCCGAATAGACTTCACGAACACTGAAGCTTTCTTT. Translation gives CASRIDFTNTEAFF.

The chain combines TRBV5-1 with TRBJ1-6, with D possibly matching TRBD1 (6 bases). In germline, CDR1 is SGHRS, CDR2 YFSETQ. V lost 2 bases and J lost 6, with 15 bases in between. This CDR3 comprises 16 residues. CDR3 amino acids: CASSLQGPRTNSPLHF. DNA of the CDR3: TGCGCCAGCAGCTTACAGGGTCCAAGGACTAATTCACCCCTCCACTTT.

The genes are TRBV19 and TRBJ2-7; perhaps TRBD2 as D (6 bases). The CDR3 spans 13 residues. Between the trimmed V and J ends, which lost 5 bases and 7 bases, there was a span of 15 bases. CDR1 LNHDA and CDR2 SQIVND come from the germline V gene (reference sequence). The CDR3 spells CASSREPAGEQYF. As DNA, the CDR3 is TGTGCCAGTAGTCGGGAGCCAGCTGGGGAGCAGTACTTC. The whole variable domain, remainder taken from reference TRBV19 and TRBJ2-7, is DGGITQSPKYLFRKEGQNVTLSCEQNLNHDAMYWYRQDPGQGLRLIYYSQIVNDFQKGDIAEGYSVSREKKESFPLTVTSAQKNPTAFYLCASSREPAGEQYFGPGTRLTVT.

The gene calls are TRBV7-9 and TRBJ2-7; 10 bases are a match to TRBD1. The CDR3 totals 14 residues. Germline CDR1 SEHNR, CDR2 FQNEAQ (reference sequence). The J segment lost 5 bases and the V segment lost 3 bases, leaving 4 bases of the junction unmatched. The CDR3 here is CASSLYDRGHEQYF. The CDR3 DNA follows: TGTGCCAGCAGCTTGTATGACAGGGGGCACGAGCAGTACTTC.

CDR3 DNA sequence: TGTGCCAGCAGCAAACCGGGACAGGGGGCGCGCGGGGAGCTGTTTTTT. Residues: CASSKPGQGARGELFF. This chain uses TRBV7-3 with TRBJ2-2, with 12 bases lining up with TRBD1. There are 16 residues in the CDR3. Germline V gene sequence: CDR1 SGHTA, CDR2 FQGTGA. V dropped 5 bases and J dropped 7; count of bases not matched to a gene: 8.

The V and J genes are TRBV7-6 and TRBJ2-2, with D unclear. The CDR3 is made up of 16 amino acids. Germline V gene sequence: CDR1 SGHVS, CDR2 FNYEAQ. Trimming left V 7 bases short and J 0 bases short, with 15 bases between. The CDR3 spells CASTPSALANTGELFF. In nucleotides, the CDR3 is TGTGCCAGCACCCCCTCAGCGCTCGCGAACACCGGGGAGCTGTTTTTT.

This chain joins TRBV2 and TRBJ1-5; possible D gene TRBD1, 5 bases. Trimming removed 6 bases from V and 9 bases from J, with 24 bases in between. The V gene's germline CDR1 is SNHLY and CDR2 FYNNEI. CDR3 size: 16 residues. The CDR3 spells CASRTRDSFTTGPQHF. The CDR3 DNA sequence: TGTGCCAGCAGGACCCGGGACTCGTTTACGACGGGGCCCCAGCATTTT.

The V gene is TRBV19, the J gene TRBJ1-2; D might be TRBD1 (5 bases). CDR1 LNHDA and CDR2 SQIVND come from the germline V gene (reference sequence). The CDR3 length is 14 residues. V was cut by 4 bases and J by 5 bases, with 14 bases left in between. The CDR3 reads CASSNTGIQYGYTF. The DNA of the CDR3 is TGTGCCAGTAGTAATACAGGAATTCAGTATGGCTACACCTTC.

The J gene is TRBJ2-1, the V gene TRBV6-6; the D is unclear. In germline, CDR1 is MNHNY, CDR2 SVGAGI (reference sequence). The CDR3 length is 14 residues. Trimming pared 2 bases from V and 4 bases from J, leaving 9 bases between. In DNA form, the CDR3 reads TGTGCCAGCAGTTACACCCTCGAGTACAATGAGCAGTTCTTC. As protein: CASSYTLEYNEQFF.

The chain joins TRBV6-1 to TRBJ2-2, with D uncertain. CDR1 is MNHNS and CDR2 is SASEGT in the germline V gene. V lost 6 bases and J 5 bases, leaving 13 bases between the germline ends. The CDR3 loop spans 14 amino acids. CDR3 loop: CASRPGEGTGELFF. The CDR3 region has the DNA TGTGCCAGCAGACCCGGTGAAGGAACCGGGGAGCTGTTTTTT.

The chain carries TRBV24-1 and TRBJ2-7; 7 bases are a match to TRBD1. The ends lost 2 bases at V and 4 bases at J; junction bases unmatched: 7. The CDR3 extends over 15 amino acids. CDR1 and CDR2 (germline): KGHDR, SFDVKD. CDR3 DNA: TGTGCCACCAGTGATTCGGGACAGCAAGGTTACGAGCAGTACTTC. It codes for CATSDSGQQGYEQYF.

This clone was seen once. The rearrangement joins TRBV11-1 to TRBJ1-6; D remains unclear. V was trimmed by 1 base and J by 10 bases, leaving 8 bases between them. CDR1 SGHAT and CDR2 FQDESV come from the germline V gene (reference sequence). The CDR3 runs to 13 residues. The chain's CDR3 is CASSLESDSPLHF. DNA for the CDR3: TGTGCCAGCAGCTTAGAGTCAGACTCACCCCTCCACTTT.

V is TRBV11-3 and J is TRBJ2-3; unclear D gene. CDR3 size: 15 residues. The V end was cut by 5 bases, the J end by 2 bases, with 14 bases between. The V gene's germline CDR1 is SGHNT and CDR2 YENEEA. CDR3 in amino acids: CASSPHGLPTDTQYF. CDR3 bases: TGTGCCAGCAGCCCCCACGGTCTGCCCACAGATACGCAGTATTTT.

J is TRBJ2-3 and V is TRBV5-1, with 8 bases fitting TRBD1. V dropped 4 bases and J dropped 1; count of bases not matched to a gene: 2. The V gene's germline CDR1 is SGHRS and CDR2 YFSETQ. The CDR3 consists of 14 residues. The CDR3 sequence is CASSGTGRTDTQYF. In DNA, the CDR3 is TGCGCCAGCAGCGGGACAGGTCGCACAGATACGCAGTATTTT.

CDR3 nucleotide sequence: TGTGCCAGTAGTATGTTCGCCGGAGGGTCCTACGAGCAGTACTTC. Translation: CASSMFAGGSYEQYF. V gene TRBV19 combines with J gene TRBJ2-7; the D gene is possibly TRBD2 (6 bases). The CDR3 is made up of 15 amino acids. CDR1 is LNHDA and CDR2 is SQIVND in the germline V gene (reference sequence). V dropped 3 bases and J dropped 1 base, with 13 bases sitting between them. Supplemented by reference TRBV19 and TRBJ2-7, the full variable domain reads DGGITQSPKYLFRKEGQNVTLSCEQNLNHDAMYWYRQDPGQGLRLIYYSQIVNDFQKGDIAEGYSVSREKKESFPLTVTSAQKNPTAFYLCASSMFAGGSYEQYFGPGTRLTVT.

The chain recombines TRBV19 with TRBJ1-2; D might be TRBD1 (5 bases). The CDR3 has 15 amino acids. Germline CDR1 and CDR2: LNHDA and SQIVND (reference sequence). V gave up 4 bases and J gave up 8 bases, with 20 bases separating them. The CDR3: CASSTPGVAQRGYTF. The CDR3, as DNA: TGTGCCAGTAGTACCCCGGGGGTAGCTCAGAGAGGCTACACCTTC.

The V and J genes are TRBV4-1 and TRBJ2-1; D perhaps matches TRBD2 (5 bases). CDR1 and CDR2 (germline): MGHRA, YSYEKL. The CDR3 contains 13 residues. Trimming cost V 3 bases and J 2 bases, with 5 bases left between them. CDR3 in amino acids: CASSHGTYNEQFF. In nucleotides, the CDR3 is TGCGCCAGCAGCCACGGGACCTACAATGAGCAGTTCTTC.

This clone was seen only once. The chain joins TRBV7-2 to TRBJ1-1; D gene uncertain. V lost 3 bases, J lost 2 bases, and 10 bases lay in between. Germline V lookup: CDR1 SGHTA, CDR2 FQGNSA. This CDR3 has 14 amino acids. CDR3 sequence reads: CASSFHAGNTEAFF. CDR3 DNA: TGTGCCAGCAGCTTTCACGCGGGTAACACTGAAGCTTTCTTT.

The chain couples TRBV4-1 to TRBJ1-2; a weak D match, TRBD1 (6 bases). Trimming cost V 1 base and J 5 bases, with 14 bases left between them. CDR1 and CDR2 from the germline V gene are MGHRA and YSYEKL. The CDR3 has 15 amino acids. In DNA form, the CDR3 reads TGCGCCAGCAGCCAAGTAGGAGGGGGAGGGTATGGCTACACCTTC. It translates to CASSQVGGGGYGYTF.

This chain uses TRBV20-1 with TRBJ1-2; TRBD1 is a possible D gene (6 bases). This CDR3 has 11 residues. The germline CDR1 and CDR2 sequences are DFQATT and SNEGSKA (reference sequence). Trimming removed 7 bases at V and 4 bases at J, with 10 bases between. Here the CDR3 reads CSGGGPYGYTF. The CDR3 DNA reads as TGCAGTGGCGGGGGGCCCTATGGCTACACCTTC.

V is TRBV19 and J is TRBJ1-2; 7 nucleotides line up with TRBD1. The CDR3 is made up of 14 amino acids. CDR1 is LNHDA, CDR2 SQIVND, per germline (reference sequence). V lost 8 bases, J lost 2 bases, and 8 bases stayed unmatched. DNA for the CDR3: TGTGCCAGTGCCGGGACAGCCATCAACTATGGCTACACCTTC. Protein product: CASAGTAINYGYTF. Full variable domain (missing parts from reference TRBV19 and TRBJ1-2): DGGITQSPKYLFRKEGQNVTLSCEQNLNHDAMYWYRQDPGQGLRLIYYSQIVNDFQKGDIAEGYSVSREKKESFPLTVTSAQKNPTAFYLCASAGTAINYGYTFGSGTRLTVV.

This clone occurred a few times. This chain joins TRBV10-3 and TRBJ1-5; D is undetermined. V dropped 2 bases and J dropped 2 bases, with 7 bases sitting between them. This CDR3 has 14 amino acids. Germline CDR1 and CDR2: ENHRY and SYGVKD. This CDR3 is CAISEGLGNQPQHF. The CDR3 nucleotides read TGTGCCATCAGTGAGGGCTTGGGCAATCAGCCCCAGCATTTT.

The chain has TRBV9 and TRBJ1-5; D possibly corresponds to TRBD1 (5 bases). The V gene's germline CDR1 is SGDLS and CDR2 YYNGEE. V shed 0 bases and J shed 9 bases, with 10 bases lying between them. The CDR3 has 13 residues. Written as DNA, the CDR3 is TGTGCCAGCAGCGTAGGAGGGGTAGGGCCCCAGCATTTT. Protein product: CASSVGGVGPQHF.